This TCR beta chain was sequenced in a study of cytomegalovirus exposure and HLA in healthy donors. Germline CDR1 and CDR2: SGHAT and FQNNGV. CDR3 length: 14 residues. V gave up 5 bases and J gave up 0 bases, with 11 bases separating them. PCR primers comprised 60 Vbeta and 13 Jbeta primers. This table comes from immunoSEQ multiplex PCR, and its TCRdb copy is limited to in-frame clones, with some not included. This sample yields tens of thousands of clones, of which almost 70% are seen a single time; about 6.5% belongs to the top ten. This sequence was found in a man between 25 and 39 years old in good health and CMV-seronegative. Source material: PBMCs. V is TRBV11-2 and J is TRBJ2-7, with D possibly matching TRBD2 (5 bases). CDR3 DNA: TGTGCCAGCAGCAGGACCGGAGGCTCCTACGAGCAGTACTTC. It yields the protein CASSRTGGSYEQYF.